These T cell receptor beta chains were read from a single sample in a study of T-cell memory formation after mild COVID-19. TCRdb used MiXCR to reprocess the 5' RACE reads, holding one entry per CDR3 protein. The sample carries hundreds of thousands of distinct CDR3 sequences, approximately 14% recorded once. Sequencing used PBMCs or a T cell subset sorted from them (not recorded which). These receptors were collected from a man between 18 and 29 years old who had mild COVID-19 (a few samples of this study predate the infection). Cell type and time point are not known. Both conserved end residues are part of each CDR3.

TRBV5-1,TRBJ2-7,CASSLANGLAGSYEQYF
TRBV9,TRBJ2-5,CASSAPGGETQYF
TRBV15,TRBJ1-2,CATSRDRQGYGYTF
TRBV11-2,TRBJ1-1,CASRRGRGEAFF
TRBV6-5,TRBJ2-7,CASSYSETGGPYEQYF
TRBV24-1,TRBJ2-1,CATSTPSGGANEQFF
TRBV7-2,TRBJ1-5,CASSFRSNNQPQHF
TRBV7-2,TRBJ2-4,CASSFWGQGGKNIQYF
TRBV6-5,TRBJ1-1,CASSQTGKAFF
TRBV7-2,TRBJ2-3,CASSLWASGNTDTQYF
TRBV7-3,TRBJ2-3,CASSFPDFAGAPGEADTQYF
TRBV7-2,TRBJ1-3,CASSRVGARTGTSGNTIYF
TRBV3-1,TRBJ2-2,CASSQDPTRAPPGELFF
TRBV4-1,TRBJ2-1,CASSQVLRQNEQFF
TRBV4-3,TRBJ2-3,CASSHKTSTDTQYF
TRBV5-1,TRBJ2-2,CASSFLAGGTAAGELFF
TRBV10-3,TRBJ1-1,CAIANSPGTEAFF
TRBV7-9,TRBJ2-7,CASSAGLAGASSYEQYF
TRBV20-1,TRBJ1-5,CSHGQRDQPQHF
TRBV15,TRBJ2-1,CATSRVPAREQFF
TRBV2,TRBJ2-3,CASSQYRGDTQYF
TRBV20-1,TRBJ2-1,CSARDRRTSGYNEQFF
TRBV7-8,TRBJ2-7,CASSLQGFTYEQYF
TRBV21-1,TRBJ1-2,CASSPPRQGLPYGYTF
TRBV7-2,TRBJ2-4,CASSQASFIGGIQYF
TRBV5-1,TRBJ2-7,CASSLVNRAYEQYF
TRBV29-1,TRBJ1-2,CSALRTGGAGGYTF
TRBV4-1,TRBJ2-2,CASSQDGLPNTGELFF
TRBV14,TRBJ1-1,CASSQESTRGPSSTEAFF
TRBV7-2,TRBJ2-3,CASSLGAGGTDTQYF
TRBV24-1,TRBJ2-1,CATSDFPSRDEQFF
TRBV7-2,TRBJ2-5,CASSRTRGAGTQYF
TRBV6-2/TRBV6-3,TRBJ1-1,CASSYLTGTGNTEAFF
TRBV20-1,TRBJ2-3,CSASRGDTQYF
TRBV19,TRBJ2-3,CASSMGLVTDTQYF
TRBV3-1,TRBJ1-6,CASSPGLLRANSPLHF
TRBV5-6,TRBJ2-3,CASSLRAGAGADTQYF
TRBV18,TRBJ2-6,CASSPRAATSGANVLTF
TRBV7-2,TRBJ1-1,CASSLVSLEAFF
TRBV4-1,TRBJ2-7,CASSQELVGQGFYEQYF
TRBV12-3/TRBV12-4,TRBJ2-7,CASSWALYYEQYF
TRBV7-2,TRBJ2-7,CASSLIGSPYEQYF
TRBV7-3,TRBJ2-1,CASSSGTSGGALYNEQFF
TRBV7-2,TRBJ2-5,CASSPGDRRKETQYF
TRBV20-1,TRBJ2-2,CSARGSLAGENTGELFF
TRBV11-1,TRBJ1-1,CASREDTEAFF
TRBV7-9,TRBJ1-1,CASSSVGRGEKAFF
TRBV7-2,TRBJ2-1,CASSLATRSSYNEQFF
TRBV4-1,TRBJ1-6,CASSRGGSPPLHF
TRBV6-5,TRBJ1-5,CASRAGGNTPQHF
TRBV7-8,TRBJ1-2,CASSLGRSQGLANYGYTF
TRBV6-5,TRBJ2-5,CASSYSLADQETQYF
TRBV3-1,TRBJ2-3,CASSQRPLRTDTQYF
TRBV9,TRBJ1-1,CASSVGGVNTEAFF
TRBV7-3,TRBJ2-3,CASSPSMSTDTQYF